The 24 T cell receptor beta chains below all came from one sample that was sequenced in a study of T cell repertoires in cytomegalovirus infection. One entry per CDR3 protein, called by TCRdb with MiXCR from the reads. Of fewer than 200,000 distinct CDR3 sequences listed, approximately 15% are singletons. Sequenced input: PBMCs. The receptors were sampled from a human donor in good health (CMV status not recorded). Some clones in this sample may be carry-over from other donors' samples.

J is TRBJ2-5 and V is TRBV7-3, with 13 bases identical to TRBD2. This CDR3 has 15 amino acids. The germline CDR1 and CDR2 sequences are SGHTA and FQGTGA. Trimming took 5 bases from V and 5 from J; bases not matched to a gene: 5. The CDR3 protein is CASSQGTSGAETQYF. In nucleotides, the CDR3 is TGTGCCAGCAGCCAAGGGACTAGCGGGGCGGAGACCCAGTACTTC.

This chain joins TRBV6-6 and TRBJ2-7; D may be TRBD1 (5 bases). Trimming pared 5 bases from V and 4 bases from J, leaving 18 bases between. Germline CDR1 reads MNHNY; CDR2 reads SVGAGI (reference sequence). This CDR3 region has 15 residues. In nucleotides, the CDR3 is TGTGCCAGCAGTCCCTCAGGGCTCAGCCTTTACGAGCAGTACTTC. It specifies CASSPSGLSLYEQYF.

This CDR3 reads CASSYNEAVGESKTQYF. The CDR3 nucleotides read TGTGCCAGCAGTTACAACGAGGCGGTGGGGGAATCGAAGACCCAGTACTTC. The chain recombines TRBV6-2 or TRBV6-3 with TRBJ2-5; tentatively, D is TRBD1 or TRBD2 (5 bases each). CDR3 length: 17 residues. Trimming stripped 2 bases from V and 6 bases from J, with 22 bases between. Germline CDR1 reads MNHEY; CDR2 reads SVGEGT.

This clonotype was observed at least ten times. The V gene is TRBV19, the J gene TRBJ1-6; D uncertain. CDR1 LNHDA and CDR2 SQIVND come from the germline V gene (reference sequence). The V end lost 2 bases, the J end lost 7 bases, and 3 bases lay between the germline ends. CDR3 length: 12 amino acids. CDR3 in amino acids: CASSIQNSPLHF. CDR3 nucleotide sequence: TGTGCCAGTAGTATACAGAATTCACCCCTCCACTTT.

This clonotype has only a few counts. The chain couples TRBV14 to TRBJ1-2; 8 bases are a match to TRBD1. The CDR3 is 11 amino acids. The germline V gene encodes CDR1 SGHDN and CDR2 FVKESK. V lost 9 bases and J lost 8; bases outside the gene matches: 5. CDR3 nucleotides: TGTGCCAGGAGGACAGGGCAAGGCTACACCTTC. It translates to CARRTGQGYTF.

This clonotype occurred many times. V gene TRBV7-3 combines with J gene TRBJ1-1, with 8 bases that match TRBD1. J gave up 2 bases and V 7 bases, and 6 bases lay outside the gene matches. Germline loops: CDR1 SGHTA, CDR2 FQGTGA. The length of the CDR3 is 14 residues. The DNA for the CDR3 is TGTGCCAGCACCGAACAGGGGGGAAACACTGAAGCTTTCTTT. As protein: CASTEQGGNTEAFF.

This clonotype was recorded at least ten times. The chain is built from TRBV19 and TRBJ1-1; D is possibly TRBD1 (6 bases). Trimming left V 3 bases short and J 8 bases short, with 10 bases between. Germline-derived CDR1 and CDR2 are LNHDA and SQIVND (reference sequence). CDR3 size: 12 residues. CDR3 region: CASSMNGQEAFF. The CDR3 region has the DNA TGTGCCAGTAGTATGAATGGACAGGAAGCTTTCTTT.

This clonotype turned up a few times. The V call is TRBV6-6, the J call TRBJ1-3; D gene uncertain. Germline V gene data show CDR1 as MNHNY and CDR2 as SVGAGI (reference sequence). The CDR3 is made up of 17 amino acids. Trimming pared 2 bases from V and 0 bases from J, leaving 14 bases between. CDR3 nucleotides: TGTGCCAGCAGTTACAGCGGTTCCACCTTCTCTGGAAACACCATATATTTT. Protein product: CASSYSGSTFSGNTIYF.

This clonotype was seen repeatedly, ten times or more. The J gene is TRBJ2-1, the V gene TRBV7-3, with 8 bases matching TRBD2. Germline trimming cut 6 bases from V and 2 bases from J; bases unmatched to any gene: 3. This CDR3 comprises 14 residues. Germline V gene sequence: CDR1 SGHTA, CDR2 FQGTGA. As DNA, the CDR3 is TGTGCCAGCAGTTCTAGCGGGCCCTACAATGAGCAGTTCTTC. The encoded protein is CASSSSGPYNEQFF.

This clonotype has only a few counts. This chain joins TRBV28 and TRBJ2-1; a weak D match, TRBD2 (6 bases). The CDR3 length is 14 residues. Trimming stripped 2 bases from V and 6 bases from J, with 11 bases between. CDR1 is MDHEN, CDR2 SYDVKM, per germline. The CDR3 DNA sequence: TGTGCCAGCAGTTTAGGGCGCGGGGTCAATGAGCAGTTCTTC. Protein sequence: CASSLGRGVNEQFF.

In its sample, this clonotype was seen a few times. The chain links TRBV29-1 to TRBJ2-3, with a weak D call TRBD2 (5 bases). This CDR3 has 14 residues. Looked up from germline, CDR1 is SQVTM and CDR2 is ANQGSEA. Trimming shortened V by 6 bases and J by 2 bases, and 15 bases separated the two germline ends. This chain's CDR3 is CSVHPAGLTDTQYF. In DNA, the CDR3 is TGCAGCGTCCATCCGGCGGGCCTCACAGATACGCAGTATTTT.

This clonotype was counted at least ten times. The rearrangement uses TRBV7-2 and TRBJ2-7; D unclear. CDR3 size: 13 residues. CDR1 is SGHTA and CDR2 is FQGNSA in the germline V gene. Trimming took off 7 bases at V and 1 base at J, with 11 bases between the two ends. Here the CDR3 reads CASTQGLSYEQYF. The DNA for the CDR3 is TGTGCCAGCACCCAAGGGTTATCCTACGAGCAGTACTTC.

This clonotype qualifies as large. V is TRBV7-2 and J is TRBJ2-3, with 8 bases lining up with TRBD2. In germline, CDR1 is SGHTA, CDR2 FQGNSA. V gave up 4 bases and J gave up 6 bases; unmatched junction bases: 9. The CDR3 is 15 amino acids. CDR3 residues: CASSYSREGWDTQYF. The CDR3, as DNA: TGTGCCAGCAGCTACTCACGGGAGGGTTGGGATACGCAGTATTTT.

This clonotype showed up many times. V is TRBV7-2 and J is TRBJ2-5; tentatively, D is TRBD2 (5 bases). The CDR3 totals 13 residues. Trimming left V 3 bases short and J 5 bases short, with 10 bases between. In germline, CDR1 is SGHTA, CDR2 FQGNSA. The CDR3: CASSFTRAETQYF. CDR3 nucleotides: TGTGCCAGCAGCTTTACTAGGGCGGAGACCCAGTACTTC.

This clonotype was observed at least ten times. The CDR3 DNA reads TGTGCCAGCTCACCACTTCTAACTAGCGGGAGTAGGGACATTCAGTACTTC. Protein: CASSPLLTSGSRDIQYF. The V gene is TRBV18, the J gene TRBJ2-4; the match to TRBD2 covers 11 bases. Germline lookup yields CDR1 KGHSH and CDR2 LQKENI. This CDR3 is 17 amino acids long. The V segment lost 1 base and the J segment 8 bases; nucleotides outside the gene matches: 10.

This clonotype has ten or more counts. The chain links TRBV12-3 or TRBV12-4 to TRBJ2-6; possibly TRBD1 or TRBD2 for D (5 bases each). CDR3 length: 16 residues. V gave up 3 bases and J gave up 2 bases, with 11 bases separating them. The CDR3 region has the DNA TGTGCCAGCAGTTTCCCAATGGGGGCTGGGGCCAACGTCCTGACTTTC. Encoded protein: CASSFPMGAGANVLTF.

The gene calls are TRBV20-1 and TRBJ2-1; D not certain. CDR1 is DFQATT and CDR2 is SNEGSKA in the germline V gene (reference sequence). V lost 0 bases and J lost 0, with 9 bases in between. The CDR3 runs to 15 residues. The CDR3 DNA follows: TGCAGTGCTAGAGATCCGGAAGCCTCCTACAATGAGCAGTTCTTC. This codes for CSARDPEASYNEQFF.

In regard to this clonotype: It may be a read error: a sequence one base away is much more abundant. The chain employs TRBV14 and TRBJ2-1; 12 bases are shared with TRBD2. This CDR3 contains 16 residues. V shed 3 bases, J shed 8 bases, and the junction held 8 bases outside the gene matches. Looked up from germline, CDR1 is SGHDN and CDR2 is FVKESK. The CDR3 sequence is CASSHRLAGDVYEQFF. As DNA, the CDR3 is TGTGCCAGCAGCCATCGACTAGCGGGAGATGTTTATGAGCAGTTCTTC.

This clonotype was recorded many times. The CDR3 is CASSQGGTYEQYF. The CDR3 DNA sequence: TGTGCCAGCAGCCAGGGGGGGACCTACGAGCAGTACTTC. V is TRBV7-9 and J is TRBJ2-7; D is tentatively TRBD1 or TRBD2 (7 bases each). From germline, CDR1 is SEHNR and CDR2 FQNEAQ (reference sequence). The ends were cut back, 5 bases at V and 2 bases at J, with 10 bases in the middle. The CDR3 spans 13 residues.

This clonotype was counted at least ten times. The rearrangement joins TRBV10-1 to TRBJ1-1, with D possibly TRBD1 on 5 matching bases. Trimming cost V 0 bases and J 3 bases, with 11 bases left between them. Looked up from germline, CDR1 is WNHNN and CDR2 is SYGVQD (reference sequence). This CDR3 comprises 15 residues. CDR3 protein: CASSESGPGHTEAFF. The CDR3 DNA reads TGCGCCAGCAGTGAGTCGGGTCCGGGGCACACTGAAGCTTTCTTT.

This clonotype was counted many times. The chain combines TRBV7-9 with TRBJ2-7; no firm D call. The germline V gene encodes CDR1 SEHNR and CDR2 FQNEAQ (reference sequence). The CDR3 length is 14 residues. V was cut by 1 base and J by 3 bases, with 10 bases left in between. This CDR3 reads CASSLGRTSYEQYF. CDR3 DNA sequence: TGTGCCAGCAGCTTAGGGCGGACCAGCTACGAGCAGTACTTC.

The rearrangement joins TRBV11-2 to TRBJ2-3, with a weak D call TRBD2 (7 bases). The length of the CDR3 is 15 residues. V was trimmed by 4 bases and J by 5 bases, leaving 16 bases between them. Germline V gene data show CDR1 as SGHAT and CDR2 as FQNNGV. Written as DNA, the CDR3 is TGTGCCAGCAGCTCCTTATGGGGGGGCCGAGATACGCAGTATTTT. Amino acid sequence: CASSSLWGGRDTQYF. Full variable domain (outside the CDR3, taken from reference TRBV11-2 and TRBJ2-3): EAGVAQSPRYKIIEKRQSVAFWCNPISGHATLYWYQQILGQGPKLLIQFQNNGVVDDSQLPKDRFSAERLKGVDSTLKIQPAKLEDSAVYLCASSSLWGGRDTQYFGPGTRLTVL.

This clonotype has ten or more counts. CDR3 nucleotides: TGTGCCAGTAGTATGGCAGGGCCCAATCAGCCCCAGCATTTT. Residues: CASSMAGPNQPQHF. The chain uses TRBV19 and TRBJ1-5; tentatively, D is TRBD1 (5 bases). The V end lost 3 bases, the J end lost 3 bases, and 9 bases lay between the germline ends. The CDR3 is made up of 14 amino acids. Germline V lookup: CDR1 LNHDA, CDR2 SQIVND (reference sequence).

Ten or more counts support this clonotype. The genes are TRBV7-3 and TRBJ1-1, with D unclear. The V gene lost 6 bases and the J gene lost 1 base, with 15 bases spanning the gap. CDR1 is SGHTA and CDR2 is FQGTGA in the germline V gene. The CDR3 covers 15 residues. This CDR3 is CASSRYRRENTEAFF. The CDR3 region has the DNA TGTGCCAGCAGTCGATATCGACGGGAGAACACTGAAGCTTTCTTT.